The rows below give T cell receptor beta chains drawn from one sample of a study of blood T cell repertoires in COVID-19. TCRdb keeps only in-frame clones here, not all; method: immunoSEQ multiplex PCR. The data contain 45,000 to 65,000 clones, around 87% of them singletons. The specimen sequenced was peripheral blood. Receptors were obtained from a man aged 45-60 years with active COVID-19. Each CDR3 is given with its conserved first and last residue. A D gene is named only where the DNA matches it firmly. A clone size is listed for some rows: how often the clone was seen (once, few, many), or a class if it is expanded.

v_call	j_call	clone_size	d_call	cdr3_length	cdr3_aa	cdr3_nt
TRBV12-3/TRBV12-4	TRBJ1-1	-	-	13	CASSFRGGAEAFF	TGTGCCAGCAGTTTTAGGGGGGGTGCTGAAGCTTTCTTT
TRBV5-4	TRBJ2-3	-	TRBD2	15	CASTGGGASRDTQYF	TGTGCCAGCACTGGCGGGGGGGCCTCGCGAGATACGCAGTATTTT
TRBV6-5	TRBJ1-5	-	TRBD1	15	CASVKDRSSNQPQHF	TGTGCCAGCGTGAAGGACAGGTCTAGCAATCAGCCCCAGCATTTT
TRBV4-2	TRBJ1-1	few	-	15	CASSQQNGLSTEAFF	TGTGCCAGCAGCCAACAGAATGGGCTCAGCACTGAAGCTTTCTTT
TRBV5-4	TRBJ2-5	-	TRBD1	14	CASSSWTGAETQYF	TGTGCCAGCAGCTCTTGGACAGGGGCGGAGACCCAGTACTTC
TRBV30	TRBJ2-4	-	TRBD1	15	CACCGTGEAKNIQYF	TGTGCCTGTTGTGGGACAGGGGAAGCCAAAAACATTCAGTACTTC
TRBV28	TRBJ1-2	-	TRBD1	17	CASSGNPGQGARYGYTF	TGTGCCAGCAGCGGAAACCCGGGACAGGGGGCGCGCTATGGCTACACCTTC
TRBV28	TRBJ1-1	-	-	11	CASSRQSGAFF	TGTGCCAGCAGCCGACAGTCGGGAGCTTTCTTT
TRBV4-3	TRBJ1-1	-	-	15	CASSQGGVRNTEAFF	TGCGCCAGCAGCCAAGGGGGGGTGAGGAACACTGAAGCTTTCTTT
TRBV5-1	TRBJ2-3	once	TRBD1	15	CASSPGQPSTDTQYF	TGCGCCAGCAGCCCGGGACAGCCTAGCACAGATACGCAGTATTTT
TRBV6-5	TRBJ1-1	-	-	15	CASSYSRAGNTEAFF	TGTGCCAGCAGTTACTCGAGGGCCGGGAACACTGAAGCTTTCTTT
TRBV29-1	TRBJ1-6	once	-	13	CSVAAGSGAPLHF	TGCAGCGTTGCGGCGGGGTCGGGGGCACCCCTCCACTTT
TRBV6-6	TRBJ2-5	-	-	12	CASRADQETQYF	TGTGCCAGCCGAGCGGATCAAGAGACCCAGTACTTC
TRBV4-1	TRBJ2-1	-	-	16	CASSQDSRGSYNEQFF	TGCGCCAGCAGCCAAGATTCCAGAGGGTCCTACAATGAGCAGTTCTTC
TRBV28	TRBJ1-6	few	-	13	CASSLEFLVALHF	TGTGCCAGCAGTTTAGAGTTTTTAGTAGCCCTCCACTTT
TRBV27	TRBJ2-7	-	-	15	CASSAPERLSYEQYF	TGTGCCAGCAGTGCCCCAGAGAGACTGTCCTACGAGCAGTACTTC